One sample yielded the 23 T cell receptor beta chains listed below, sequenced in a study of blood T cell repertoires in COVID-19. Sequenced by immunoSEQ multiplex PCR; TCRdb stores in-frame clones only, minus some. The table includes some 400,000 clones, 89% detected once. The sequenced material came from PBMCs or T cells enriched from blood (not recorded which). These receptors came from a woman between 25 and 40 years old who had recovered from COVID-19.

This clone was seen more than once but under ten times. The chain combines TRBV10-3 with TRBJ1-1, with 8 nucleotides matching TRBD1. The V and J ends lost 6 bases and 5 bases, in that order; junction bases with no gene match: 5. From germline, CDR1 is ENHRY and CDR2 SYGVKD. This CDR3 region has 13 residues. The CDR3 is CAIRDRVRTEAFF. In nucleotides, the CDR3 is TGTGCCATCAGGGACAGGGTGAGAACTGAAGCTTTCTTT.

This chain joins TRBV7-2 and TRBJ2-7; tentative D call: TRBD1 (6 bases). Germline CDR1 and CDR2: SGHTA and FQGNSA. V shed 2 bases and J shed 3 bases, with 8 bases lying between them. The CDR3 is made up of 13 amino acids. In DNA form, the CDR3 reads TGTGCCAGCAGCTTAAACAGGGACTACGAGCAGTACTTC. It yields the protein CASSLNRDYEQYF.

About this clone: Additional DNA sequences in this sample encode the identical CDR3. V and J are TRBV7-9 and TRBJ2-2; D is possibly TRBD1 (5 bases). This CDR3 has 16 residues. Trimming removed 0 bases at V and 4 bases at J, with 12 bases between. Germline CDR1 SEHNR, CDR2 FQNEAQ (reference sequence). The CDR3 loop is CASSLAPLTVTGELFF. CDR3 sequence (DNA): TGTGCCAGCAGCTTAGCTCCCTTGACAGTCACCGGGGAGCTGTTTTTT.

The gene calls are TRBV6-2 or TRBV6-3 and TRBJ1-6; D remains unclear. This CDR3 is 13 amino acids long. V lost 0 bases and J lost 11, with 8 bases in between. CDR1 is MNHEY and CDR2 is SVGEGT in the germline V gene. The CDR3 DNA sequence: TGTGCCAGCAGTTACTCGAGAGCTACACCCCTCCACTTT. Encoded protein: CASSYSRATPLHF.

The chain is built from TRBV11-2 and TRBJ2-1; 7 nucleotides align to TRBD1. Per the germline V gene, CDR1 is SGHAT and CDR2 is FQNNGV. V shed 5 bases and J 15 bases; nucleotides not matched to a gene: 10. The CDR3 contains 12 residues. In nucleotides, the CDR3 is TGTGCCAGCAGCCCGGGACAGCTTAGCGTGTTCTTC. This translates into CASSPGQLSVFF.

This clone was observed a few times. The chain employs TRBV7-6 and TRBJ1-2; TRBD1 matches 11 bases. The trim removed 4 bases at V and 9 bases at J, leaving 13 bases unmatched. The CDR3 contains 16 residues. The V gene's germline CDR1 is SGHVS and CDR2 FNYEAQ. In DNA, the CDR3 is TGTGCCAGCAGCTCGAGGCCAACCGGGACAGGGGGGAGCTACACCTTC. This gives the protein CASSSRPTGTGGSYTF.

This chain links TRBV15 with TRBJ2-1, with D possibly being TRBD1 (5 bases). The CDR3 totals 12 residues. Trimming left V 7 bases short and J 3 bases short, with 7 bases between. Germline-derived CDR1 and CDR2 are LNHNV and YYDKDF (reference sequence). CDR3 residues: CATIGDYNEQFF. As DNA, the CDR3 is TGTGCCACCATAGGGGACTACAATGAGCAGTTCTTC.

The CDR3 region has the DNA TGTGCCAGCAGCTTGGGAGCTAGTCCTGGAAACACCATATATTTT. It encodes CASSLGASPGNTIYF. The chain links TRBV5-4 to TRBJ1-3; no firm D call. Germline loops: CDR1 SGHNT, CDR2 YYREEE (reference sequence). The length of the CDR3 is 15 residues. V was cut by 0 bases and J by 2 bases, with 9 bases left in between.

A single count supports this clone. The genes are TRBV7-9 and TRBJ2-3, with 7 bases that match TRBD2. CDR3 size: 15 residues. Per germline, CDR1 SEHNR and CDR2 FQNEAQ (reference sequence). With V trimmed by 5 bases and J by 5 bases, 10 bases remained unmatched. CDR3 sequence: CASSTTSEAGDTQYF. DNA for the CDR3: TGTGCCAGCAGCACAACTAGCGAGGCGGGAGATACGCAGTATTTT. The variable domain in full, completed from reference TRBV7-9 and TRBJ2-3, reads DTGVSQNPRHKITKRGQNVTFRCDPISEHNRLYWYRQTLGQGPEFLTYFQNEAQLEKSRLLSDRFSAERPKGSFSTLEIQRTEQGDSAMYLCASSTTSEAGDTQYFGPGTRLTVL.

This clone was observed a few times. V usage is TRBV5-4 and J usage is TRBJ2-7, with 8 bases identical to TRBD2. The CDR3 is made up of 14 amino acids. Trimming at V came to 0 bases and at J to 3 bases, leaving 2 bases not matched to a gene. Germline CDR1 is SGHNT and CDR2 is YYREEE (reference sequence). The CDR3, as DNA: TGTGCCAGCAGCTTGGCGGGAGGGGACTACGAGCAGTACTTC. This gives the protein CASSLAGGDYEQYF.

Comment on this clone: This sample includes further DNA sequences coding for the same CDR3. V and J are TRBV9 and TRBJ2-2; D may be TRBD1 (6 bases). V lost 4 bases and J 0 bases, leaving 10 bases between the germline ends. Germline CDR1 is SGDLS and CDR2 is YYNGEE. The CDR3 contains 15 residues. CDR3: CASSLRTANTGELFF. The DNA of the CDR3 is TGTGCCAGCAGCTTAAGGACAGCGAACACCGGGGAGCTGTTTTTT.

In DNA, the CDR3 is TGCGCCAGCAGCCAAATTGCAGGGGACTACTACGAGCAGTACTTC. Its translation: CASSQIAGDYYEQYF. This sequence joins TRBV4-3 and TRBJ2-7, with D maybe TRBD2 (7 bases). The CDR3 contains 15 residues. Germline V CDR1 and CDR2: LGHNA, YSLEER. Between the trimmed V and J ends, which lost 2 bases and 3 bases, there was a span of 14 bases.

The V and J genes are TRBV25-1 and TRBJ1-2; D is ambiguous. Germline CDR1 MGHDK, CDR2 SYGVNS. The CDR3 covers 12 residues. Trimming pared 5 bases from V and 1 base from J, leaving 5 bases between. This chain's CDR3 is CASSNLNYGYTF. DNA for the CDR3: TGTGCCAGCAGTAATCTTAACTATGGCTACACCTTC.

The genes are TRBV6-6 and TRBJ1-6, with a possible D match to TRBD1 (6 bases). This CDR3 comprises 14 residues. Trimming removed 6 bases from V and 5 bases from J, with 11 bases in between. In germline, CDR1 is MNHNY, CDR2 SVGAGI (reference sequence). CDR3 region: CASRSGHDNSPLHF. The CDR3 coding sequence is TGTGCCAGCAGATCGGGACACGATAATTCACCCCTCCACTTT.

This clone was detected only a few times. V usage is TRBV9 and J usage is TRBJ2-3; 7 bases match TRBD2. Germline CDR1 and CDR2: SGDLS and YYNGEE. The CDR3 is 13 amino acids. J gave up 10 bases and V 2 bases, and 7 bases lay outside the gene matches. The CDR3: CASSVGGRGAQYF. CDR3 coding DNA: TGTGCCAGCAGCGTGGGCGGGAGAGGGGCGCAGTATTTT.

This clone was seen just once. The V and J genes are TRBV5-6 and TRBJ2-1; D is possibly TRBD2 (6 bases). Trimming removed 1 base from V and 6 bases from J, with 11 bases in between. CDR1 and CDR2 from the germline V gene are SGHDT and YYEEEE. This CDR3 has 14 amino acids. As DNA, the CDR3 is TGTGCCAGCAGCTTGCGGGGGTTCAGCAATGAGCAGTTCTTC. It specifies CASSLRGFSNEQFF.

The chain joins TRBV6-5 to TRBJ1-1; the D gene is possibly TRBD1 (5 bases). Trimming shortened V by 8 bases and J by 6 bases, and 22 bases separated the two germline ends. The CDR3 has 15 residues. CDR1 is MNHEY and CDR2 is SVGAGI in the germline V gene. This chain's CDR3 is CASDRRRGSGSEAFF. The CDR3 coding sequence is TGTGCCAGCGACCGGCGTCGCGGCTCAGGGTCTGAAGCTTTCTTT.

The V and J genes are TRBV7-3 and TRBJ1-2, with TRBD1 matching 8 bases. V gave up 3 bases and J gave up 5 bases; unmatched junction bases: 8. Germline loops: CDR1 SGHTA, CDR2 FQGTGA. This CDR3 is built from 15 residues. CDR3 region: CASSFAGQGRYGYTF. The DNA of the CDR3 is TGTGCCAGCAGCTTCGCTGGACAGGGTAGATATGGCTACACCTTC.

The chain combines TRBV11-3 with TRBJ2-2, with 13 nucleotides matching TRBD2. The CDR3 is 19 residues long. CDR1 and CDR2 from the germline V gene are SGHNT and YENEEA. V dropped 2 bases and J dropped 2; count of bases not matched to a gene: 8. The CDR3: CASSLTSGRALLNTGELFF. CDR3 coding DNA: TGTGCCAGCAGCTTAACTAGCGGGAGGGCCTTACTAAACACCGGGGAGCTGTTTTTT.

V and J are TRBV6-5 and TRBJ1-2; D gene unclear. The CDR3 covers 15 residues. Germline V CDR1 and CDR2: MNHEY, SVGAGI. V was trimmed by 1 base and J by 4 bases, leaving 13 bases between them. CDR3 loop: CASSYYAQQSYGYTF. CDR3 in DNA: TGTGCCAGCAGTTACTATGCACAACAATCCTATGGCTACACCTTC.

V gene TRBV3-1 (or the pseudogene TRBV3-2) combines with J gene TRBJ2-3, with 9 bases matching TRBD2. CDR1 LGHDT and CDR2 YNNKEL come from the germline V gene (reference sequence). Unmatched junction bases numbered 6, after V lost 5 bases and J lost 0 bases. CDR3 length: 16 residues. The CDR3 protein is CASSSQLAGSTDTQYF. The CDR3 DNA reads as TGTGCCAGCAGCTCCCAACTAGCGGGTAGCACAGATACGCAGTATTTT.

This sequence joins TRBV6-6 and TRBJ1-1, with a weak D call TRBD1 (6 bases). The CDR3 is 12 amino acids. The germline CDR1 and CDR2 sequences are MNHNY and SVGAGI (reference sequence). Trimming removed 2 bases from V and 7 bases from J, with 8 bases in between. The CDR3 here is CASSYGQNEAFF. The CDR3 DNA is TGTGCCAGCAGTTACGGACAGAATGAAGCTTTCTTT.

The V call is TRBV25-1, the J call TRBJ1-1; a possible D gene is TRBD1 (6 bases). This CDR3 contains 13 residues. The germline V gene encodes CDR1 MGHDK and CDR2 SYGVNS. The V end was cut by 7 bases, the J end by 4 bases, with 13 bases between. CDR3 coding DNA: TGTGCCAGCAAAAGAGGGGGGGGCACTGAAGCTTTCTTT. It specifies CASKRGGGTEAFF.